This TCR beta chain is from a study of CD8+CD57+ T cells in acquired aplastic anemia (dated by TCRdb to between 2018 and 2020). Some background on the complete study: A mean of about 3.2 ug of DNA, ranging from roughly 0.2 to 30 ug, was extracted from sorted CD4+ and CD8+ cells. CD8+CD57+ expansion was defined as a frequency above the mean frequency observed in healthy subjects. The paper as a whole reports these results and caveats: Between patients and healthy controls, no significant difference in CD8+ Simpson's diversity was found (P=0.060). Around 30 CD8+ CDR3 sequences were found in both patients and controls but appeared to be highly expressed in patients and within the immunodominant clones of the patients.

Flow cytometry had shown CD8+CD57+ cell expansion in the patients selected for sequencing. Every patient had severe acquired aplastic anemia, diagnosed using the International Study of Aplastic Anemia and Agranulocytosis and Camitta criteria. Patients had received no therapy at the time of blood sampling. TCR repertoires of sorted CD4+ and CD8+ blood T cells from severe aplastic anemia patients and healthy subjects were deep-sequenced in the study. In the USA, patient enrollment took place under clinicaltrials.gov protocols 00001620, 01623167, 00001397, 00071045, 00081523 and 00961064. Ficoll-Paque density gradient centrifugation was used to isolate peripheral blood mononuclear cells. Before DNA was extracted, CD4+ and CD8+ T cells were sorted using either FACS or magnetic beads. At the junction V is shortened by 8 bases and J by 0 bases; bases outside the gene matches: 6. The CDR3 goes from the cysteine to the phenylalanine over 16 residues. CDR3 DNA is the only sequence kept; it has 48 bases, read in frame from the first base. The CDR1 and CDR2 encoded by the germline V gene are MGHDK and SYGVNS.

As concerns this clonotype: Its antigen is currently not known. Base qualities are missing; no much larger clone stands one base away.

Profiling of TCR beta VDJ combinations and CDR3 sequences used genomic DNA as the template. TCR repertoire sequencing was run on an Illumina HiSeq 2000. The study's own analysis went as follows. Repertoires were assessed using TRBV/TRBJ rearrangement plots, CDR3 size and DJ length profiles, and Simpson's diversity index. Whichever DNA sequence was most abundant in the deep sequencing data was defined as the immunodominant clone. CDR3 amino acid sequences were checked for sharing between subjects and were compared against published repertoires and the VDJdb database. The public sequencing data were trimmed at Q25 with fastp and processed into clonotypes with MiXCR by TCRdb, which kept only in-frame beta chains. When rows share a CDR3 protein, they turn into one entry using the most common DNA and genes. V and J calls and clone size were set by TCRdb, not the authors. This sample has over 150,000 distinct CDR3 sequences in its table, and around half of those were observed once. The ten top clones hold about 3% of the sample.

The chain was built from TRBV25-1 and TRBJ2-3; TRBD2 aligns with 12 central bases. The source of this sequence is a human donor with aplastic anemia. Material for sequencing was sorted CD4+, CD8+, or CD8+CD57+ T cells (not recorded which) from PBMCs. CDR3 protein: CASRLAGGGSTDTQYF. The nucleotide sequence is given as TGTGCCAGCCGTCTAGCGGGAGGGGGAAGCACAGATACGCAGTATTTT. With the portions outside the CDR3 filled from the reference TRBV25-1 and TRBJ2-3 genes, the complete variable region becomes EADIYQTPRYLVIGTGKKITLECSQTMGHDKMYWYQQDPGMELHLIHYSYGVNSTEKGDLSSESTVSRIRTEHFPLTLESARPSHTSQYLCASRLAGGGSTDTQYFGPGTRLTVL.